This record covers a single T cell receptor beta chain. Assay used: immunoSEQ multiplex PCR; TCRdb lists only in-frame clones, some missing. The sample has 100,000 to 110,000 clones, around four fifths seen once. The sample comes from a study of blood T cell repertoires in COVID-19. Background on the study: The United States, Italy and Spain were the sources of the acute and convalescent COVID-19 samples. From T cells, B-cell-depleted T cells, or PBMCs came the material, which was cDNA or gDNA.

In germline, CDR1 is KGHSH, CDR2 LQKENI. The V end lost 4 bases, the J end lost 0 bases, and 13 bases lay between the germline ends. The CDR3 contains 17 residues. This receptor was obtained from a woman aged 70 to 79 with acute or convalescent COVID-19. The sample was peripheral blood. The V gene is TRBV18, the J gene TRBJ2-6, with TRBD1 as a possible D gene (5 bases). CDR3 in DNA: TGTGCCAGCTCACTACCTCCTAGGGGCTCTGGGGCCAACGTCCTGACTTTC. Translating gives CASSLPPRGSGANVLTF.